These 32 T cell receptor beta chains were all obtained from the same sample, sequenced in a study of Ad26.COV2.S vaccination and SARS-CoV-2 variants. Treatment described: 15 to 20 received Ad26.COV2.S at low or high dose, single or two shots; several received placebo; per-sample allocation not given. Vaccine and placebo recipients were sampled on day 63 after the first injection. Clones were read by immunoSEQ multiplex PCR, and TCRdb kept only the in-frame ones, dropping some. Of hundreds of thousands of clones listed, roughly 90% are singletons. The sequencing here drew on peripheral blood, taken in a trial of Ad26.COV2.S vaccine versus placebo. These receptors all come from a person aged 18 to 59 who received the Ad26.COV2.S COVID-19 vaccine or a placebo.

This clone was seen just once. The chain recombines TRBV10-3 with TRBJ1-1; no definite D call. Trimming removed 10 bases from V and 2 bases from J, with 17 bases in between. Looked up from germline, CDR1 is ENHRY and CDR2 is SYGVKD. This CDR3 is built from 14 residues. Here the CDR3 reads CATLHTGINTEAFF. The CDR3 nucleotides read TGTGCCACCCTCCACACGGGAATTAACACTGAAGCTTTCTTT.

The CDR3 loop is CASRSGQGSYNEQFF. The CDR3 bases are TGTGCCAGCAGGTCGGGACAGGGGTCCTACAATGAGCAGTTCTTC. This chain links TRBV28 with TRBJ2-1; 10 nucleotides agree with TRBD1. The CDR3 totals 15 residues. V gave up 6 bases and J gave up 1 base; unmatched junction bases: 3. The V gene's germline CDR1 is MDHEN and CDR2 SYDVKM.

The chain joins TRBV28 to TRBJ2-1; TRBD2 matches 12 bases. The CDR3 contains 19 residues. The V gene's germline CDR1 is MDHEN and CDR2 SYDVKM. The V and J ends lost 1 base and 6 bases, in that order; junction bases with no gene match: 13. CDR3 sequence reads: CASSLFWTSGARVRNEQFF. DNA for the CDR3: TGTGCCAGCAGTTTATTTTGGACTAGCGGGGCCCGGGTCCGCAATGAGCAGTTCTTC.

The chain recombines TRBV18 with TRBJ2-7, with unresolved D. The CDR3 has 13 residues. Trimming removed 4 bases at V and 1 base at J, with 8 bases between. CDR1 KGHSH and CDR2 LQKENI come from the germline V gene. The CDR3 sequence: CASSRSESYEQYF. The CDR3 DNA follows: TGTGCCAGCTCACGCTCAGAATCCTACGAGCAGTACTTC.

The chain joins TRBV6-2 or TRBV6-3 to TRBJ1-5; a possible D gene is TRBD1 (5 bases). Trimming cost V 2 bases and J 1 base, with 12 bases left between them. The germline gives CDR1 MNHEY, CDR2 SVGEGT. This CDR3 is built from 16 residues. The CDR3 loop reads CASSYVGGGSNQPQHF. The CDR3 bases are TGTGCCAGCAGTTACGTCGGGGGAGGAAGCAATCAGCCCCAGCATTTT.

The sample holds one count of this clone. The chain couples TRBV2 to TRBJ1-2; D is undetermined. The CDR3 is 14 residues long. From germline, CDR1 is SNHLY and CDR2 FYNNEI. V gave up 2 bases and J gave up 5 bases, with 12 bases separating them. The CDR3 is CASSELSGMYGYTF. CDR3 bases: TGTGCCAGCAGTGAACTCTCCGGAATGTATGGCTACACCTTC.

The V gene is TRBV3-1 (or the pseudogene TRBV3-2), the J gene TRBJ2-5, with a weak D call TRBD1 (6 bases). V was cut by 0 bases and J by 5 bases, with 22 bases left in between. CDR1 LGHDT and CDR2 YNNKEL come from the germline V gene (reference sequence). The CDR3 is made up of 18 amino acids. CDR3 sequence: CASSQERRLQGSCETQYF. The CDR3 DNA reads TGTGCCAGCAGCCAAGAGAGGAGACTCCAGGGGTCATGCGAGACCCAGTACTTC.

The rearrangement uses TRBV2 and TRBJ1-6; TRBD1 agrees at 8 bases. The CDR3 runs 15 residues. The trim removed 3 bases at V and 7 bases at J, leaving 5 bases unmatched. CDR1 is SNHLY, CDR2 FYNNEI, per germline. CDR3 nucleotides: TGTGCCAGCAGTGATCAGGGGGCTAAGAATTCACCCCTCCACTTT. Its protein product is CASSDQGAKNSPLHF.

The chain carries TRBV28 and TRBJ1-1, with 7 bases lining up with TRBD1. J was trimmed by 5 bases and V by 6 bases; bases with no gene match: 9. This CDR3 comprises 14 residues. The germline CDR1 and CDR2 sequences are MDHEN and SYDVKM. In DNA form, the CDR3 reads TGTGCCAGCAGAAACGACAGGGACGGGACTGAAGCTTTCTTT. Amino acid sequence: CASRNDRDGTEAFF.

This chain connects TRBV12-3 or TRBV12-4 to TRBJ2-2; D is undetermined. The CDR3 runs 12 residues. Between the trimmed V and J ends, which lost 6 bases and 1 base, there was a span of 3 bases. CDR3 sequence (DNA): TGTGCCAGCAGGCGGAACACCGGGGAGCTGTTTTTT. The encoded protein is CASRRNTGELFF.

The chain carries TRBV4-2 and TRBJ2-4; 8 bases are shared with TRBD1. Unmatched junction bases numbered 8, after V lost 3 bases and J lost 16 bases. This CDR3 spans 12 amino acids. Germline assignment: CDR1 LGHNA and CDR2 YNFKEQ. The CDR3 loop reads CASSQAGGDLYF. CDR3 coding DNA: TGTGCCAGCAGCCAGGCAGGGGGCGATCTATACTTC.

This chain uses TRBV14 with TRBJ1-3, with TRBD1 matching 7 bases. Germline V gives CDR1 SGHDN, CDR2 FVKESK. The CDR3 extends over 17 amino acids. V was clipped by 4 bases and J by 0 bases; unmatched bases: 9. CDR3 nucleotide sequence: TGTGCCAGCAGCCGAGCCGGGACAGCACGCTCTGGAAACACCATATATTTT. The encoded protein is CASSRAGTARSGNTIYF.

This chain links TRBV2 with TRBJ1-4; D possibly corresponds to TRBD1 (5 bases). Trimming pared 5 bases from V and 7 bases from J, leaving 14 bases between. The V gene's germline CDR1 is SNHLY and CDR2 FYNNEI. The CDR3 has 14 amino acids. As DNA, the CDR3 is TGTGCCAGCAGTACCGGGACTAGGGGTGAAAAACTGTTTTTT. Amino acid sequence: CASSTGTRGEKLFF.

The chain links TRBV14 to TRBJ1-4, with 10 positions matching TRBD1. Germline CDR1 SGHDN, CDR2 FVKESK. The CDR3 sequence is 15 residues long. J was trimmed by 6 bases and V by 3 bases; bases with no gene match: 4. The CDR3 nucleotides are TGTGCCAGCAGCCAGCGGACAGGGGGGTATGAAAAACTGTTTTTT. The encoded protein is CASSQRTGGYEKLFF.

The rearrangement uses TRBV5-4 and TRBJ1-4; 9 bases fit TRBD1. Germline CDR1 and CDR2: SGHNT and YYREEE (reference sequence). V gave up 3 bases and J gave up 8 bases; unmatched junction bases: 5. The CDR3 totals 14 residues. CDR3 in amino acids: CASSSWDRAEKLFF. CDR3 DNA: TGTGCCAGCAGCTCCTGGGACAGGGCAGAAAAACTGTTTTTT.

The rearrangement uses TRBV6-2 or TRBV6-3 and TRBJ2-7; 7 positions match TRBD1. This CDR3 is built from 15 residues. Germline values: CDR1 MNHEY, CDR2 SVGEGT. The trim removed 4 bases at V and 2 bases at J, leaving 8 bases unmatched. Here the CDR3 reads CASSSAGTDTYEQYF. CDR3 nucleotide sequence: TGTGCCAGCAGTTCCGCCGGGACAGATACCTACGAGCAGTACTTC.

The rearrangement uses TRBV6-5 and TRBJ2-6, with D perhaps assigned TRBD1 or TRBD2 (5 bases each). The CDR3 loop spans 15 amino acids. CDR1 MNHEY and CDR2 SVGAGI come from the germline V gene. The ends were cut back, 5 bases at V and 2 bases at J, with 10 bases in the middle. The CDR3 spells CASSPWGTGANVLTF. The CDR3 DNA follows: TGTGCCAGCAGTCCTTGGGGGACTGGGGCCAACGTCCTGACTTTC.

The chain is built from TRBV11-2 and TRBJ1-1; the match to TRBD1 covers 7 bases. From germline, CDR1 is SGHAT and CDR2 FQNNGV. The length of the CDR3 is 15 residues. J was trimmed by 4 bases and V by 3 bases; bases with no gene match: 8. CDR3 coding DNA: TGTGCCAGCAGCTTCCAGGGGGTTAGGGGCACTGAAGCTTTCTTT. Protein sequence: CASSFQGVRGTEAFF.

J is TRBJ1-2 and V is TRBV19; D gene ambiguous. The CDR3 runs 15 residues. Trimming pared 5 bases from V and 4 bases from J, leaving 17 bases between. From germline, CDR1 is LNHDA and CDR2 SQIVND (reference sequence). The CDR3 is CASSPLWAALYGYTF. The CDR3 DNA sequence: TGTGCCAGTAGTCCGCTCTGGGCAGCCCTCTATGGCTACACCTTC. The variable domain in full, with the rest retrieved from reference TRBV19 and TRBJ1-2, is DGGITQSPKYLFRKEGQNVTLSCEQNLNHDAMYWYRQDPGQGLRLIYYSQIVNDFQKGDIAEGYSVSREKKESFPLTVTSAQKNPTAFYLCASSPLWAALYGYTFGSGTRLTVV.

Details on this clone: Other DNA sequences in the same sample also yield this CDR3. V and J are TRBV7-3 and TRBJ1-5; the match to TRBD1 covers 9 bases. The CDR3 runs to 14 residues. V gave up 5 bases and J gave up 6 bases; unmatched junction bases: 5. Germline V gives CDR1 SGHTA, CDR2 FQGTGA. This CDR3 is CASSPTGGSQPQHF. As DNA, the CDR3 is TGTGCCAGCAGCCCCACAGGGGGCAGTCAGCCCCAGCATTTT.

Written as DNA, the CDR3 is TGTGCCAGCAGACTCCGTGGCAGGGGCGGATCACCCCTCCACTTT. Amino acid sequence: CASRLRGRGGSPLHF. The chain joins TRBV6-5 to TRBJ1-6; D may be TRBD1 (6 bases). The V gene lost 6 bases and the J gene lost 10 bases, with 19 bases spanning the gap. The CDR3 is 15 amino acids. Germline V gives CDR1 MNHEY, CDR2 SVGAGI.

The chain combines TRBV7-3 with TRBJ2-3, with 9 bases fitting TRBD1. Germline lookup yields CDR1 SGHTA and CDR2 FQGTGA. The V gene end was trimmed by 0 bases and the J gene end by 0 bases; junction bases not matched to a gene: 4. The length of the CDR3 is 17 residues. CDR3 region: CASSLTGQGPSTDTQYF. DNA of the CDR3: TGTGCCAGCAGCTTAACGGGACAGGGTCCTAGCACAGATACGCAGTATTTT.

The V call is TRBV20-1, the J call TRBJ1-4, with D uncertain. The CDR3 loop spans 11 amino acids. V lost 4 bases and J lost 5, with 5 bases in between. Germline CDR1 and CDR2: DFQATT and SNEGSKA (reference sequence). Here the CDR3 reads CSAIENEKLFF. The CDR3, as DNA: TGCAGTGCTATAGAGAATGAAAAACTGTTTTTT.

The V gene is TRBV21-1, the J gene TRBJ2-7; TRBD2, the D gene given by the table, was not confirmed from the DNA. TRBV21-1 is flagged as a pseudogene. CDR3 size: 16 residues. CDR3 nucleotides: TGTGCCAGCAGCAACGAAGCGGGGGCGGGCTCCTACGAGCAGTACTTC. Its protein product is CASSNEAGAGSYEQYF.

This clone was seen a few times. The V call is TRBV6-1, the J call TRBJ2-7; TRBD1 agrees at 9 bases. J lost 3 bases, V lost 3 bases, and 6 bases had no gene match. CDR3 size: 15 residues. The germline CDR1 and CDR2 sequences are MNHNS and SASEGT. CDR3 residues: CASSEGTGGIYEQYF. The CDR3 region has the DNA TGTGCCAGCAGTGAGGGTACAGGGGGCATCTACGAGCAGTACTTC.

The J gene is TRBJ1-2, the V gene TRBV21-1. TRBV21-1 is marked as a pseudogene. The CDR3 consists of 18 residues. The CDR3 spells CASSFPKTERGRLRGYTF. CDR3 DNA: TGTGCCAGCAGCTTCCCAAAGACGGAAAGAGGACGGCTTCGGGGCTACACCTTC.

J is TRBJ1-1 and V is TRBV19; 10 positions match TRBD1. Germline loops: CDR1 LNHDA, CDR2 SQIVND (reference sequence). Germline trimming cut 9 bases from V and 4 bases from J; bases unmatched to any gene: 5. The CDR3 extends over 13 amino acids. Here the CDR3 reads CASRDRGRTEAFF. CDR3 DNA sequence: TGTGCCAGCCGGGACAGGGGTCGCACTGAAGCTTTCTTT.

This sequence joins TRBV6-4 and TRBJ1-1; D gene ambiguous. The CDR3 covers 14 residues. CDR1 MRHNA and CDR2 SNTAGT come from the germline V gene. The V and J ends lost 6 bases and 2 bases respectively, with 13 bases between them. The CDR3, as DNA: TGTGCCAGCAGAATGTCAGGAGCTAACACTGAAGCTTTCTTT. Protein: CASRMSGANTEAFF.

The chain employs TRBV4-3 and TRBJ2-2; no reliable D call. The CDR3 spans 13 residues. The V and J ends lost 1 base and 7 bases respectively, with 7 bases between them. Germline V gives CDR1 LGHNA, CDR2 YSLEER. CDR3 sequence (DNA): TGCGCCAGCAGCCAAGGGATGATCGGGGAGCTGTTTTTT. Amino acid sequence: CASSQGMIGELFF.

The J gene is TRBJ1-1, the V gene TRBV9, with 8 bases fitting TRBD1. Looked up from germline, CDR1 is SGDLS and CDR2 is YYNGEE. The CDR3 contains 16 residues. J gave up 6 bases and V 1 base, and 11 bases lay outside the gene matches. The CDR3 loop is CASSVPETGEGPEAFF. CDR3 nucleotides: TGTGCCAGCAGCGTACCCGAGACAGGGGAAGGCCCTGAAGCTTTCTTT.

The chain carries TRBV9 and TRBJ2-3; 15 nucleotides match TRBD2. CDR1 and CDR2 (germline): SGDLS, YYNGEE. Trimming cost V 4 bases and J 14 bases; bases outside gene matches: 8. The CDR3 runs 14 residues. The CDR3 reads CASSSWTSGGALYF. The CDR3 nucleotides read TGTGCCAGCAGCTCATGGACTAGCGGGGGGGCGCTGTATTTT.

The chain couples TRBV5-1 to TRBJ2-7; perhaps TRBD1 as D (6 bases). The CDR3 contains 14 residues. V was pared by 2 bases and J by 5 bases, with 14 bases between. CDR1 and CDR2 from the germline V gene are SGHRS and YFSETQ. This CDR3 reads CASSFGRGEDEQYF. The DNA of the CDR3 is TGCGCCAGCAGCTTTGGCAGGGGCGAGGACGAGCAGTACTTC. The full variable domain, with the rest looked up from reference TRBV5-1 and TRBJ2-7, is KAGVTQTPRYLIKTRGQQVTLSCSPISGHRSVSWYQQTPGQGLQFLFEYFSETQRNKGNFPGRFSGRQFSNSRSEMNVSTLELGDSALYLCASSFGRGEDEQYFGPGTRLTVT.